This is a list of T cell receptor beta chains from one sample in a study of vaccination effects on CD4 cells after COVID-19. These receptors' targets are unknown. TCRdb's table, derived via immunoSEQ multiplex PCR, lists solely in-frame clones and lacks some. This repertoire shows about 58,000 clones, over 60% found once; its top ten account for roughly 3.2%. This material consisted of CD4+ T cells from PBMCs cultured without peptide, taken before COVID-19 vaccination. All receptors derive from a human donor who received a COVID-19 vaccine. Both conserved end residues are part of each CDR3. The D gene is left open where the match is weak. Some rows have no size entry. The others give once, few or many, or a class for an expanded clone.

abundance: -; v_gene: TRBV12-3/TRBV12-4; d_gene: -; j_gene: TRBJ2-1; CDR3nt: TGTGCCAGCAGTTTAAGGGACGCGAAGTTCTTC; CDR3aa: CASSLRDAKFF
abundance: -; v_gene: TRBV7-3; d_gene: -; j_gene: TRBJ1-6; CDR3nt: TGTGCCAGCAGCTTAAGCTATCCGGGGTCACCCCTCCACTTT; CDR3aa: CASSLSYPGSPLHF
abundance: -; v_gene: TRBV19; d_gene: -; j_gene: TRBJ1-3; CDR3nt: TGTGCCAGTAGTGAGGGGTCCGGAAACACCATATATTTT; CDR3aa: CASSEGSGNTIYF
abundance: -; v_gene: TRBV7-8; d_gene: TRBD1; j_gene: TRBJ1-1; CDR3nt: TGTGCCAGCAGCTCACCAGGGGGCGGGGTAACGGGTGAAGCTTTCTTT; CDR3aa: CASSSPGGGVTGEAFF
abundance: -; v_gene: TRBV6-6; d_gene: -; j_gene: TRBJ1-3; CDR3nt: TGTGCCAGCAGTACCCTCGAGAGGGGGGGAAACACCATATATTTT; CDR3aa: CASSTLERGGNTIYF
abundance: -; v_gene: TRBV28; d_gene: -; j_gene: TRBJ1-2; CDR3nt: TGTGCCAGCGCCCTCCGGTCGAAATATGGCTACACCTTC; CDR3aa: CASALRSKYGYTF
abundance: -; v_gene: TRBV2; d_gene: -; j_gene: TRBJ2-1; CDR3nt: TGTGCCAGCTACGCCCAGGGGCGGAATGAGCAGTTCTTC; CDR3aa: CASYAQGRNEQFF
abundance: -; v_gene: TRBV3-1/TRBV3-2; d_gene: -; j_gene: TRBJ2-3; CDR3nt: TGTGCCAGCAGCCACGAATACCAGTCCACAGATACGCAGTATTTT; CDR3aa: CASSHEYQSTDTQYF
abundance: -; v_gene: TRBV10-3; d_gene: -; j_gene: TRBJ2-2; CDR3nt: TGTGCCATCAGGGGGTCGGGAACCGGGGAGCTGTTTTTT; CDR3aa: CAIRGSGTGELFF
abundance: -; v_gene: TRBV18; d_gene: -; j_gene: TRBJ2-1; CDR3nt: TGTGCCAGCTCACCACCTACGGGGTACAATGAGCAGTTCTTC; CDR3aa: CASSPPTGYNEQFF
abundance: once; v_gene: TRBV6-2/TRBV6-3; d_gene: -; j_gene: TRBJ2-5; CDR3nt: TGTGCCAGCAGTTACTCCCTCCTTGAATCGGGACCCCAAGAGACCCAGTACTTC; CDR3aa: CASSYSLLESGPQETQYF
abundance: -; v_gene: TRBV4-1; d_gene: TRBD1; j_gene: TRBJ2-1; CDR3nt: TGCGCCAGCAGCCAAGACCGGGACAGGGGAGTAAGGTCCTACAATGAGCAGTTCTTC; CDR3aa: CASSQDRDRGVRSYNEQFF
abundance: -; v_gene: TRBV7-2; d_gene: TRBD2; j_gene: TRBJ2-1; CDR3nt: TGTGCCAGCAGCTTATCAATGGGGGGGATCTACAATGAGCAGTTCTTC; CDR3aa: CASSLSMGGIYNEQFF
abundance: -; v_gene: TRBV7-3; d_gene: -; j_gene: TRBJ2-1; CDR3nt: TGTGCCAGCAGCCTTTCTTCGAGATACAATGAGCAGTTCTTC; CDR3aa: CASSLSSRYNEQFF
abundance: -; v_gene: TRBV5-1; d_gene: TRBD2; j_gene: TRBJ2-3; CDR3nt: TGCGCCAGCAGTTCAGCGGGGGCCGGGACAGATACGCAGTATTTT; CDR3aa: CASSSAGAGTDTQYF
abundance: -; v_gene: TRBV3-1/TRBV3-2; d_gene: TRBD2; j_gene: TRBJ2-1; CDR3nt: TGTGCCAGCAGCCCCCGGACTAGCGGATACAATGAGCAGTTCTTC; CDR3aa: CASSPRTSGYNEQFF
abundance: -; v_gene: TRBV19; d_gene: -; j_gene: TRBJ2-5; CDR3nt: TGTGCCAGTAGTATAGGCGTGGGAACTCAAGAGACCCAGTACTTC; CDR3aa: CASSIGVGTQETQYF
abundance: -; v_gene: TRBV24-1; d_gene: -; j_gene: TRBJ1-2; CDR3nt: TGTGCCACCAGTGACCCAGGCTTGCCCCCCTATGGCTACACCTTC; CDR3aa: CATSDPGLPPYGYTF
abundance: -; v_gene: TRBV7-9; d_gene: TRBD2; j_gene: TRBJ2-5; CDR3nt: TGTGCCAGCAGCTTAGGAACTAGCGGGGGCCAGACCCAGTACTTC; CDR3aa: CASSLGTSGGQTQYF
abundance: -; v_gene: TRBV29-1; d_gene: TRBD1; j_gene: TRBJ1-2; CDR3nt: TGCAGCGACGACGACAGGGGTGGCTACACCTTC; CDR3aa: CSDDDRGGYTF
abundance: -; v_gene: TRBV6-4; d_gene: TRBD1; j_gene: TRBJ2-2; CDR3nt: TGTGCCAGCAGGCTTACAGGGGGGCGAACCGGGGAGCTGTTTTTT; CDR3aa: CASRLTGGRTGELFF
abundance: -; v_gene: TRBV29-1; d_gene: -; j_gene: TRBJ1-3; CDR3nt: TGCAGCGTCCTTGACATGTCCTCTGGAAACACCATATATTTT; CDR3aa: CSVLDMSSGNTIYF
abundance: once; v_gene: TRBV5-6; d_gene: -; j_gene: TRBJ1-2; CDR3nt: TGTGCCAGCAGCTTGAACAGACTGTACACCTTC; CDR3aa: CASSLNRLYTF
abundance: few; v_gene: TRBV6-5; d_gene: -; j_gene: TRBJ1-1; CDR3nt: TGTGCCAGCAGTTACGTCAGGGCGAACACTGAAGCTTTCTTT; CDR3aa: CASSYVRANTEAFF
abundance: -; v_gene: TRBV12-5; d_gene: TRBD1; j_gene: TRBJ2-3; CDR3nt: TGTGCTAGTGGTTTGGTACGGGACAGTTCCACAGATACGCAGTATTTT; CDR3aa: CASGLVRDSSTDTQYF
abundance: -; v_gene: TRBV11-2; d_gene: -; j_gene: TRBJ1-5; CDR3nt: TGTGCCAGCAGCCCGGGACGGAGCAATCAGCCCCAGCATTTT; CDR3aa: CASSPGRSNQPQHF
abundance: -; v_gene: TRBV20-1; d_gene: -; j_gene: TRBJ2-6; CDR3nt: TGCAGTGCTAGTCCACAGGAATACGGGGCCAACGTCCTGACTTTC; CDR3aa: CSASPQEYGANVLTF
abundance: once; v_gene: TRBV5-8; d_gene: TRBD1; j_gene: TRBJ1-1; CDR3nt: TGTGCCAGCCCCTCGGACAGGGGGCCTACAATGAACACTGAAGCTTTCTTT; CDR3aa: CASPSDRGPTMNTEAFF
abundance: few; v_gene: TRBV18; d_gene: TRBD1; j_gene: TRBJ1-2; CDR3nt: TGTGCCAGCTCACCAGGAAACACAGGGGCTAACTATGGCTACACCTTC; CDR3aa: CASSPGNTGANYGYTF
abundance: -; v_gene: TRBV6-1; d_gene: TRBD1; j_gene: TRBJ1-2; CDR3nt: TGTGCCAGCAGTGACCCACCGGGACAGGGGATGAACTATGGCTACACCTTC; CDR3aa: CASSDPPGQGMNYGYTF
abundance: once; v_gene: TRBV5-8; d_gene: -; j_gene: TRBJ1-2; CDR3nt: TGTGCCAGCAGCTTGTTACTCAGTAGCTATGGCTACACCTTC; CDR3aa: CASSLLLSSYGYTF
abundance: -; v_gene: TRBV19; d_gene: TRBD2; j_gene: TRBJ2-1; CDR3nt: TGTGCCAGTAGTTCCTCAACTAGCGGGGGTAATGAGCAGTTCTTC; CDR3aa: CASSSSTSGGNEQFF
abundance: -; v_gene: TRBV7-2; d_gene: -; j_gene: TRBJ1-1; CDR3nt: TGTGCCAGCAGCTTAGCGTCCCAGATGAACACTGAAGCTTTCTTT; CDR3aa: CASSLASQMNTEAFF
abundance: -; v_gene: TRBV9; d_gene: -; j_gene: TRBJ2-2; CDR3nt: TGTGCCAGCCACGTCGGTGCAGGGCTGGGGACCGGGGAGCTGTTTTTT; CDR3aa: CASHVGAGLGTGELFF
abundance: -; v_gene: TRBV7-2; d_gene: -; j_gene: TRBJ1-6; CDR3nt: TGTGCCAGCAGCAATGAGGGGACTCTGCCTAATTCACCCCTCCACTTT; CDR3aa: CASSNEGTLPNSPLHF
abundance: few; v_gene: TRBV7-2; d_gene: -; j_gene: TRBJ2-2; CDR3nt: TGTGCCAGCAGCTTAGCGGGGAACACCGGGGAGCTGTTTTTT; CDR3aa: CASSLAGNTGELFF
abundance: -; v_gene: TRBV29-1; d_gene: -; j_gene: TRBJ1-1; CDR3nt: TGCAGCGTTGACGACCAAAAAGTCCCCAACACTGAAGCTTTCTTT; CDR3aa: CSVDDQKVPNTEAFF
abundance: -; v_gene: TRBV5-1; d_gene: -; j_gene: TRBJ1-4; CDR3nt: TGCGCCAGCAGGCGAGCCGGGACGGAGACTGAAAAACTGTTTTTT; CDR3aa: CASRRAGTETEKLFF
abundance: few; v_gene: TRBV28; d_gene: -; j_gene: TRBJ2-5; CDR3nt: TGTGCCAGCAGTTTGGAGGAGACCCAGTACTTC; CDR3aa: CASSLEETQYF
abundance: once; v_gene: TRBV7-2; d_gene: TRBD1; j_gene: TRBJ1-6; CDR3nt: TGTGCCAGCAGCGGGGGACAGCATAATTCACCCCTCCACTTT; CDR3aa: CASSGGQHNSPLHF
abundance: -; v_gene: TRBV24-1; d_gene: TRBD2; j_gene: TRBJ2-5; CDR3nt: TGTGCCACCAGTGATTTCTCGGTCCAGCGGGGGAAACAAGAGACCCAGTACTTC; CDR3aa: CATSDFSVQRGKQETQYF
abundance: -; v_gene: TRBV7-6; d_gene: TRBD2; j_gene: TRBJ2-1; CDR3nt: TGTGCCAGCAGCCGACGAGGGACTAGCGGGGGCCACAATGAGCAGTTCTTC; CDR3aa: CASSRRGTSGGHNEQFF
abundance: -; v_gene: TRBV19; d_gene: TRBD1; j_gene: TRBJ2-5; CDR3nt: TGTGCCAGTAGTATTTTGCCAGGGGGCGCAGAGACCCAGTACTTC; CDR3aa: CASSILPGGAETQYF
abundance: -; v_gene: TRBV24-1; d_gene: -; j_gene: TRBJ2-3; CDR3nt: TGTGCCACCAGTGATTCGATCACAGATACGCAGTATTTT; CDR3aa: CATSDSITDTQYF
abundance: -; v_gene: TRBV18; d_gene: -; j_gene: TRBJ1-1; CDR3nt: TGTGCCAGCTCACCGAATCAGGGCTTCTCGATGAACACTGAAGCTTTCTTT; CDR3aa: CASSPNQGFSMNTEAFF
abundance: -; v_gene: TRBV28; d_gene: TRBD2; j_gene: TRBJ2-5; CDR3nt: TGTGCCAGCAGTCCACCGACTACGGGGGGAAAGACCCAGTACTTC; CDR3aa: CASSPPTTGGKTQYF
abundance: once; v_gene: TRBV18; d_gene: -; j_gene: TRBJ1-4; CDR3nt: TGTGCCAGCTCACCAGTTTCGGCCTTAGAGGGGTTCGGACTGTTTTTT; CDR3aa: CASSPVSALEGFGLFF
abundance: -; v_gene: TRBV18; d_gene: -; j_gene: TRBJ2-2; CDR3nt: TGTGCCAGCTCACCACCGGGACTTGGCATCACCGGGGAGCTGTTTTTT; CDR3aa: CASSPPGLGITGELFF
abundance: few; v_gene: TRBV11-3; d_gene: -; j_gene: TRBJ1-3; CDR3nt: TGTGCCAGCAGCTCTCGGACAGACTCTGGAAACACCATATATTTT; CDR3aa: CASSSRTDSGNTIYF
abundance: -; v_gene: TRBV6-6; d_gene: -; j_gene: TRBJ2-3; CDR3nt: TGTGCCAGCAGTTATCGACCCTCCAATGCAGATACGCAGTATTTT; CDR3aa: CASSYRPSNADTQYF
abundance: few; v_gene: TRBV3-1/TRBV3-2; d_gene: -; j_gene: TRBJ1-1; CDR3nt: TGTGCCAGCAGCCAAGGAGACCATACGGGGAACACTGAAGCTTTCTTT; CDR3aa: CASSQGDHTGNTEAFF
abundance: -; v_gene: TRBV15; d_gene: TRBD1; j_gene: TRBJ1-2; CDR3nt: TGTGCCACCAGCGGGCCGGACCGGGACAGGGAGGACTATGGCTACACCTTC; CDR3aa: CATSGPDRDREDYGYTF